These T cell receptor beta chains were read from a single sample in a study of shared clonotypes between healthy human individuals. Profiled with immunoSEQ multiplex PCR; TCRdb holds only in-frame clones, not every one. Found here are about 460,000 clones, roughly 80% of them singletons; the top ten hold 12%. Specimen: PBMCs. These receptors were collected from a woman aged 40 to 50 in good health. Some clones in this sample may be carry-over from other donors' samples. Both conserved end residues are part of each CDR3. Each record gives: clone size, J gene, V gene, D gene, CDR3 DNA, CDR3 protein. The D gene is left open where the match is weak. Size tells how often a clone was seen (once, few, many) or the class of an expanded clone, and some rows leave it out.

NA	TRBJ2-3	TRBV5-6	TRBD2	TGTGCCAGCAGCTTCCTCGGACTAGCGGCGAGCACAGATACGCAGTATTTT	CASSFLGLAASTDTQYF
few	TRBJ2-7	TRBV18	NA	TGTGCTAGCTCACCACCCTCTACCTACGAGCAGTACTTC	CASSPPSTYEQYF
NA	TRBJ2-3	TRBV2	NA	TGTGCCAGCAGTGGAAATTGGTTCGCAGATACGCAGTATTTT	CASSGNWFADTQYF
NA	TRBJ2-3	TRBV4-2	TRBD1	TGTGCCAGCAGCTTGGGGGACAGAAGCACAGATACGCAGTATTTT	CASSLGDRSTDTQYF
many	TRBJ1-1	TRBV7-6	NA	TGTGCCAGCAGCTTAAGGTACGGGAACACTGAAGCTTTCTTT	CASSLRYGNTEAFF
NA	TRBJ2-7	TRBV6-5	NA	TGTGCCAGCGGTTCACAGGGTCTTTACGAGCAGTACTTC	CASGSQGLYEQYF
NA	TRBJ2-1	TRBV11-3	NA	TGTGCCAGCAGCCCAAGGACAGGCCAGGGGGGGGATGAGCAGTTCTTC	CASSPRTGQGGDEQFF
NA	TRBJ2-7	TRBV28	NA	TGTGCCAGCCGAGAGGGGCAATGGGACGAGCAGTACTTC	CASREGQWDEQYF
NA	TRBJ2-7	TRBV6-5	NA	TGTGCCAGCAGTTTTGATCTAGATGAACGTCCCTACGAGCAGTACTTC	CASSFDLDERPYEQYF
NA	TRBJ2-7	TRBV5-1	TRBD1	TGCGCCAGCAGCCAGGCAGGGGGCGGGGAGCAGTACTTC	CASSQAGGGEQYF
few	TRBJ1-2	TRBV14	NA	TGTGCCAGCAGCCAGGGTCAGGACTATGGCTACACCTTC	CASSQGQDYGYTF
once	TRBJ1-5	TRBV28	NA	TGTGCCAGCAGTTCCGGGCAAGGCAATCAGCCCCAGCATTTT	CASSSGQGNQPQHF
NA	TRBJ2-1	TRBV19	NA	TGTGCCAGTACCAGCCCCCAGCGGGCGGGCAATGAGCAGTTCTTC	CASTSPQRAGNEQFF
NA	TRBJ1-3	TRBV4-2	TRBD1	TGTGCCAGCAGCCAAGCCTTGACAGGGACTGGAAACACCATATATTTT	CASSQALTGTGNTIYF
NA	TRBJ2-7	TRBV7-9	NA	TGTGCCAGCAGCCAAACTCCAGCGTACGAGCAGTACTTC	CASSQTPAYEQYF
NA	TRBJ2-1	TRBV6-6	TRBD2	TGTGCCAGCAGCATAGCGGGAGGGGGCGATGAGCAGTTCTTC	CASSIAGGGDEQFF
NA	TRBJ1-3	TRBV10-3	NA	TGTGCCATCAGTACGACAGGACCCTCTGGAAACACCATATATTTT	CAISTTGPSGNTIYF
NA	TRBJ2-2	TRBV7-2	TRBD2	TGTGCCAGCGTAGCGGGAGTGACCGGGGAGCTGTTTTTT	CASVAGVTGELFF
many	TRBJ1-1	TRBV7-9	NA	TGTGCCAGCAGCTACGGCGGTGGGGCAGCTTTCTTT	CASSYGGGAAFF
NA	TRBJ2-4	TRBV27	NA	TGTGCCAGCAGTTCCAACCGGGGTAAAAACATTCAGTACTTC	CASSSNRGKNIQYF
NA	TRBJ2-7	TRBV2	NA	TGTGCCAGCAGTGAAGAGGGGCCGGACGAGCAGTACTTC	CASSEEGPDEQYF
NA	TRBJ2-5	TRBV5-4	TRBD2	TGTGCCAGCAGCTTGGGCCTAGCGGGAGGTTGGGAGACCCAGTACTTC	CASSLGLAGGWETQYF
NA	TRBJ1-2	TRBV2	TRBD1	TGTGCCAGCAGTCGATCGGGACAGCCTAACTATGGCTACACCTTC	CASSRSGQPNYGYTF
few	TRBJ1-6	TRBV4-1	NA	TGCGCCAGCAGCCAAGCAGGGATTGATAATTCACCCCTCCACTTT	CASSQAGIDNSPLHF
many	TRBJ2-7	TRBV19	TRBD2	TGTGCCAGTAGTATACGAAGCGGGAGAGAAGACGAGCAGTACTTC	CASSIRSGREDEQYF
few	TRBJ2-6	TRBV7-9	NA	TGTGCCAGCAGCTCCGGGGGTTCCTGGGCCAACGTCCTGACTTTC	CASSSGGSWANVLTF
once	TRBJ2-1	TRBV30	NA	TGTGCCTGGAGTAGTCCGACAGGTATCTCCTACAATGAGCAGTTCTTC	CAWSSPTGISYNEQFF
NA	TRBJ1-4	TRBV5-1	NA	TGCGCCAGCAGCCCGGATCCGAATGAAAAACTGTTTTTT	CASSPDPNEKLFF
NA	TRBJ2-7	TRBV7-3	TRBD2	TGTGCCAGCAGCGTAACTAGCGGAAATTCTTACGAGCAGTACTTC	CASSVTSGNSYEQYF
NA	TRBJ1-5	TRBV19	NA	TGTGCCAGTAGTATAGATCATGATGTGAGGTCTTATAGCAATCAGCCCCAGCATTTT	CASSIDHDVRSYSNQPQHF
NA	TRBJ1-4	TRBV5-8	NA	TGTGCCAGCAGCACTGGACCGGGAACTAATGAAAAACTGTTTTTT	CASSTGPGTNEKLFF
NA	TRBJ2-7	TRBV7-9	NA	TGTGCCAGCAGCTTAACCCCCCCCTCGGGCAGCTCCTACGAGCAGTACTTC	CASSLTPPSGSSYEQYF
NA	TRBJ2-2	TRBV30	TRBD2	TGTGCCTGGACTAGCGGGAGAAGCGGGGAGCTGTTTTTT	CAWTSGRSGELFF
NA	TRBJ2-6	TRBV5-5	NA	TGTGCCAGCAGCTTGTTGGGGTGGAGGGTCTCTGGGGCCAACGTCCTGACTTTC	CASSLLGWRVSGANVLTF
NA	TRBJ1-5	TRBV4-1	TRBD1	TGCGCCAGCAGCCCCGGACAGGGGAGGAAGGATCAGCCCCAGCATTTT	CASSPGQGRKDQPQHF
NA	TRBJ2-2	TRBV7-9	NA	TGTGCCAGCAGCACCCGGGAAGCACTGACCGGGGAGCTGTTTTTT	CASSTREALTGELFF
once	TRBJ1-1	TRBV5-4	NA	TGTGCCAGCAGCTTGCCGGGGTTGAACACTGAAGCTTTCTTT	CASSLPGLNTEAFF
NA	TRBJ2-2	TRBV7-8	NA	TGTGCCAGCAGCCTGACCAGGGGTTCCACCGGGGAGCTGTTTTTT	CASSLTRGSTGELFF
NA	TRBJ2-7	TRBV19	NA	TGTGCCAGTAGTAACCTCTACGAGCAGTACTTC	CASSNLYEQYF
NA	TRBJ1-2	TRBV5-4	NA	TGTGCCAGCAGCGCAGACGGTAACTATGGCTACACCTTC	CASSADGNYGYTF
NA	TRBJ2-6	TRBV4-3	NA	TGCGCCAGCAGCCAAGATGCACCCTCTGGGGCCAACGTCCTGACTTTC	CASSQDAPSGANVLTF
NA	TRBJ1-5	TRBV27	NA	TGTGCCAGCAGTTGGGACGGAGGACCTCATCAGCCCCAGCATTTT	CASSWDGGPHQPQHF
NA	TRBJ2-7	TRBV7-8	NA	TGTGCCAGCAGCGACAGTTACGAGCAGTACTTC	CASSDSYEQYF
NA	TRBJ1-3	TRBV30	NA	TGTGCCTGGAGTACCGGGTTCTCTGGAAACACCATATATTTT	CAWSTGFSGNTIYF
many	TRBJ2-2	TRBV9	NA	TGTGCCAGCAGCGTAGTCCCCCAGGCCGTAGTCCCCGGGGAGCTGTTTTTT	CASSVVPQAVVPGELFF
NA	TRBJ2-1	TRBV15	TRBD1	TGTGCCACCAGCAGAGTAGGGACAGGGCCGCCAAGCAAGGCGGCGGGTGAGCAGTTCTTC	CATSRVGTGPPSKAAGEQFF
NA	TRBJ2-5	TRBV18	TRBD2	TGTGCCAGCTCACCCCGGACTAGCGGGAGCCGGGTAGAGACCCAGTACTTC	CASSPRTSGSRVETQYF
NA	TRBJ2-7	TRBV6-5	NA	TGTGCCAGCAGTTATCGTCGACAGCGGACCTACGAGCAGTACTTC	CASSYRRQRTYEQYF
NA	TRBJ1-2	TRBV7-3	NA	TGTGCCAGCAGCTTCCCCGGGGGGGCCGGCTACACCTTC	CASSFPGGAGYTF
NA	TRBJ1-1	TRBV2	NA	TGTGCCAGCAGTGAGGAAGGGGCATACACTGAAGCTTTCTTT	CASSEEGAYTEAFF
NA	TRBJ1-3	TRBV9	TRBD1	TGTGCCAGCAGCGCAGGGGGCGCGTCTGGAAACACCATATATTTT	CASSAGGASGNTIYF
NA	TRBJ2-3	TRBV11-2	NA	TGTGCCAGCAGCCAAGAGGGGCTCAGGGAGATTTCGGGTACGCAGTATTTT	CASSQEGLREISGTQYF
NA	TRBJ2-7	TRBV2	NA	TGTGCCAGCAGTGTGTCAGAGATTTACGAGCAGTACTTC	CASSVSEIYEQYF
once	TRBJ1-2	TRBV6-4	NA	TGTGCCAGCAGCGCGGGGGAAGGGGTTAACTATGGCTACACCTTC	CASSAGEGVNYGYTF
NA	TRBJ2-7	TRBV15	TRBD2	TGTGCCACCAGCAGAGGAGGGACTAGCGACGAGCAGTACTTC	CATSRGGTSDEQYF